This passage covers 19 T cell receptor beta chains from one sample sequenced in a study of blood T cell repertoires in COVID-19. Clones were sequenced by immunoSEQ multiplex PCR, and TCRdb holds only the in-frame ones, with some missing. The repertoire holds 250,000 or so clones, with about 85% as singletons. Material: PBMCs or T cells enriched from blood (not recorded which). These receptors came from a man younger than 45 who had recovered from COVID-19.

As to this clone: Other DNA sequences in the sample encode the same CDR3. Written as DNA, the CDR3 is TGTGCCAGCAGCCCTTATAGCGGGAGTGGCACAGATACGCAGTATTTT. It is translated as CASSPYSGSGTDTQYF. The V and J genes are TRBV3-1 (or the pseudogene TRBV3-2) and TRBJ2-3, with 9 bases fitting TRBD2. V lost 4 bases and J lost 1; bases outside the gene matches: 6. The V gene's germline CDR1 is LGHDT and CDR2 YNNKEL (reference sequence). The CDR3 length is 16 residues.

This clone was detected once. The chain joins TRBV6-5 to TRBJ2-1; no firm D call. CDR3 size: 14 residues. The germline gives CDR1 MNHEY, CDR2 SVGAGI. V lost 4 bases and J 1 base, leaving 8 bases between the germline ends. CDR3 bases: TGTGCCAGCAGTTCCCGACTTTCCTACAATGAGCAGTTCTTC. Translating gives CASSSRLSYNEQFF.

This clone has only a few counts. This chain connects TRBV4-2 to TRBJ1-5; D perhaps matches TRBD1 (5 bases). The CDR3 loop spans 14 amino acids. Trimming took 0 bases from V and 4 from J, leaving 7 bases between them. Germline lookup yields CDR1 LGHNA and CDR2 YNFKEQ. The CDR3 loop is CASSQEEGNQPQHF. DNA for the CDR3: TGTGCCAGCAGCCAAGAGGAGGGGAATCAGCCCCAGCATTTT.

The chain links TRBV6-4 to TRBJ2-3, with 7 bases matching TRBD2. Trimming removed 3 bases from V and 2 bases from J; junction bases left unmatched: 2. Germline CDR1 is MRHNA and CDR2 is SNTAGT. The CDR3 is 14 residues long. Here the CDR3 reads CASSEGGDTDTQYF. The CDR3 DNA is TGTGCCAGCAGTGAGGGGGGGGACACAGATACGCAGTATTTT.

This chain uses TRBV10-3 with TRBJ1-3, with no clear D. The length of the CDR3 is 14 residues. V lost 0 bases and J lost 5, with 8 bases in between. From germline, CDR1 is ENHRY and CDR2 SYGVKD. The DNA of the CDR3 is TGTGCCATCAGTGAGTCGAGCCCCAGAAACACCATATATTTT. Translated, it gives CAISESSPRNTIYF.

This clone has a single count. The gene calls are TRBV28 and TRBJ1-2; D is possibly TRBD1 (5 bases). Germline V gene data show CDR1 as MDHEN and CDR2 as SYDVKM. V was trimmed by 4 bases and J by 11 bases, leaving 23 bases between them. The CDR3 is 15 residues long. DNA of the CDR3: TGTGCCAGCAGTTCCCTAGACCGGGACTTGGAAGGGTACACCTTC. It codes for CASSSLDRDLEGYTF.

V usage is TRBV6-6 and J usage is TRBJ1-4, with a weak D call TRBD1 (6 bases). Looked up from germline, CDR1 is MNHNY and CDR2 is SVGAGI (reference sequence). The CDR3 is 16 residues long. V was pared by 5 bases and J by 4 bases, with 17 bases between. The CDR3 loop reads CASSTGSSFGNEKLFF. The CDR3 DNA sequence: TGTGCCAGCAGTACAGGGTCGTCGTTCGGTAATGAAAAACTGTTTTTT.

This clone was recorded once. DNA of the CDR3: TGTGCCACCAGTGACCCGGGCGTTGGAGCGGGAGCCTACAATGAGCAGTTCTTC. It specifies CATSDPGVGAGAYNEQFF. The chain combines TRBV24-1 with TRBJ2-1, with 8 bases lining up with TRBD2. CDR1 is KGHDR, CDR2 SFDVKD, per germline. This CDR3 comprises 18 residues. The V segment lost 4 bases and the J segment 2 bases; nucleotides outside the gene matches: 12.

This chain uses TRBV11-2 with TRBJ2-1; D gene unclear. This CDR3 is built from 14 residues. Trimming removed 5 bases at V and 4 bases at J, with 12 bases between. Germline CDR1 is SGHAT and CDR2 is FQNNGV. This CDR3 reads CASSTQALYNEQFF. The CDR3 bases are TGTGCCAGCAGCACCCAAGCGCTTTACAATGAGCAGTTCTTC.

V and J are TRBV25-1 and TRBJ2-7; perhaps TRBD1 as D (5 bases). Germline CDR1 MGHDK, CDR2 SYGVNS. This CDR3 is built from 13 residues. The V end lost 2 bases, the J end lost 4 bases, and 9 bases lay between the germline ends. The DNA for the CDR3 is TGTGCCAGCAGTGAAACAGGTCCTTACGAGCAGTACTTC. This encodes CASSETGPYEQYF.

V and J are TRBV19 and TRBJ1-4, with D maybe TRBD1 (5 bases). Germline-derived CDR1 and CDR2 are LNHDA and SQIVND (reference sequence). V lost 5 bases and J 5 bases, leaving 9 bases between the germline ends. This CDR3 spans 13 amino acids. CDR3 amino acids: CASSHRTNEKLFF. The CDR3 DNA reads TGTGCCAGTAGTCATCGGACAAATGAAAAACTGTTTTTT.

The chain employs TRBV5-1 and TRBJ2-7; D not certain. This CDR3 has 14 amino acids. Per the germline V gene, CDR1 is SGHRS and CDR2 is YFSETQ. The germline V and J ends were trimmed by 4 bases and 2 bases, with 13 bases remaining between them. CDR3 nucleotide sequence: TGCGCCAGCAGCAGTTTGCAGTCAACCTACGAGCAGTACTTC. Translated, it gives CASSSLQSTYEQYF.

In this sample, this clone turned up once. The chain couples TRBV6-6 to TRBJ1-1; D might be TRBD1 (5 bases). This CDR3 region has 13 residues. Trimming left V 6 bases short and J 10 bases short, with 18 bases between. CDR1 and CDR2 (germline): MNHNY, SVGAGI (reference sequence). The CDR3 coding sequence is TGTGCCAGCAGCTCCGCGGGGGAGTCGAGAGCTTTCTTT. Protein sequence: CASSSAGESRAFF.

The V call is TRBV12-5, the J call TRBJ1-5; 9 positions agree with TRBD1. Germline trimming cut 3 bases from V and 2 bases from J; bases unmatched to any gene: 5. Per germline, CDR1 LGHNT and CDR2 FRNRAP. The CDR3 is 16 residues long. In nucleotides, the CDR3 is TGTGCTAGTGGTTTCACAGGGGGCGACGGCAATCAGCCCCAGCATTTT. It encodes CASGFTGGDGNQPQHF. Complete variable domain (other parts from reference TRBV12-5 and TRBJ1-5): DARVTQTPRHKVTEMGQEVTMRCQPILGHNTVFWYRQTMMQGLELLAYFRNRAPLDDSGMPKDRFSAEMPDATLATLKIQPSEPRDSAVYFCASGFTGGDGNQPQHFGDGTRLSIL.

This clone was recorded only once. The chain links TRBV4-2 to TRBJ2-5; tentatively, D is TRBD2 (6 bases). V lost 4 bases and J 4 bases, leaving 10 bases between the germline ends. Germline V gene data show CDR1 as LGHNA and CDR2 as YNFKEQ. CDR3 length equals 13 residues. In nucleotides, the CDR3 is TGTGCCAGCAGCCCGGGACTGCTAGAGACCCAGTACTTC. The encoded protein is CASSPGLLETQYF.

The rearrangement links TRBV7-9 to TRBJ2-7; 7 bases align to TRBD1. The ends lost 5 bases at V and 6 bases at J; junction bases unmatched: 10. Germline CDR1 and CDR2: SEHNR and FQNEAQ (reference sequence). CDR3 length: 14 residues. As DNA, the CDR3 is TGTGCCAGCAGCCCTCGGACAGGAACCGGCGAGCAGTACTTC. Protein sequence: CASSPRTGTGEQYF.

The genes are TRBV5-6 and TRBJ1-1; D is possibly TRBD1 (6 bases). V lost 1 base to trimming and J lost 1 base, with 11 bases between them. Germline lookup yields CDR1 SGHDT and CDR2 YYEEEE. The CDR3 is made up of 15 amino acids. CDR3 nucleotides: TGTGCCAGCAGCTTGACCCAACAGGGGAACACTGAAGCTTTCTTT. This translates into CASSLTQQGNTEAFF.

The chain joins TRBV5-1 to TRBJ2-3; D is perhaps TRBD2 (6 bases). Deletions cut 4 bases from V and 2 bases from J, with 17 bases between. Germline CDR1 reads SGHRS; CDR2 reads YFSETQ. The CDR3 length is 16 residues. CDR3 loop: CASSNTLRTTTDTQYF. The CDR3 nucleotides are TGCGCCAGCAGCAACACCCTTCGGACTACCACAGATACGCAGTATTTT.

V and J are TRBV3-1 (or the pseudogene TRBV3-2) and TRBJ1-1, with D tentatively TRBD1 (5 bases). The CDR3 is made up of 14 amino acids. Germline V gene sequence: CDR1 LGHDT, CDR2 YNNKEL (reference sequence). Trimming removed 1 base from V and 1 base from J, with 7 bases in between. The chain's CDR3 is CASSQVQGNTEAFF. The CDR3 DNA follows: TGTGCCAGCAGCCAAGTTCAGGGGAACACTGAAGCTTTCTTT.